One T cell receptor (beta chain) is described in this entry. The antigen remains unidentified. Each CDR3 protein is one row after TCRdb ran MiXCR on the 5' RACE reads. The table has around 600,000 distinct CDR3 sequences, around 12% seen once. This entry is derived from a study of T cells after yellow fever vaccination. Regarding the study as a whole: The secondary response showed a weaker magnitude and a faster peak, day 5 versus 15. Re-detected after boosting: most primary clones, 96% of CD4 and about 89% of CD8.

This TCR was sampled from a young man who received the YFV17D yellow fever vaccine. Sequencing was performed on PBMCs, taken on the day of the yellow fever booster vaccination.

This CDR3 is CASSQAAAASQPQHF. CDR3 coding DNA: TGTGCCAGCAGCCAAGCCGCGGCAGCCTCTCAGCCCCAGCATTTT. This chain uses TRBV3-1 with TRBJ1-5, with D hard to call. CDR1 LGHDT and CDR2 YNNKEL come from the germline V gene (reference sequence). The ends were cut back, 1 base at V and 6 bases at J, with 13 bases in the middle. The CDR3 sequence is 15 residues long.